The text below deals with one T cell receptor beta chain. The sample originates from a study of T-cell memory formation after mild COVID-19. Amplification by 5'RACE using constant-segment primers produced TCR alpha and TCR beta cDNA libraries that carried sample barcodes and UMIs. TCRdb re-called the 5' RACE reads with MiXCR, one entry per CDR3 protein. The sample yields approximately 260,000 distinct CDR3 sequences, 15% to 20% seen once. V shed 4 bases and J 4 bases; nucleotides not matched to a gene: 4. Germline loops: CDR1 MNHEY, CDR2 SMNVEV (reference sequence). The CDR3 is 14 amino acids. The sample was PBMCs or a T cell subset sorted from them (not recorded which). The TCR sequence derives from a man aged 18 to 30 who had mild COVID-19 (a few samples of this study predate the infection). Cell type and time point are not known. J is TRBJ1-2 and V is TRBV27; 9 bases are a match to TRBD1. In nucleotides, the CDR3 is TGTGCCAGCAGTTGGGACAGGGAAGGCTATGGCTACACCTTC. It codes for CASSWDREGYGYTF.